This T cell receptor beta chain was identified during a study of long-term antiretroviral therapy in people with HIV. The CDR3 runs to 14 residues. Germline V gives CDR1 SEHNR, CDR2 FQNEAQ (reference sequence). V shed 1 base and J shed 10 bases, with 14 bases lying between them. The authors ran the immunoSEQ assay, v3.0, at survey level. Libraries were prepared by immunoSEQ multiplex PCR; TCRdb keeps only in-frame clonotypes and omits some of them. Found here are 20,000 or so clones, roughly three quarters of them singletons; the top ten hold 7.5% to 10%. This clone was detected once. The sequence was collected from a young man with HIV. The sequencing here drew on unsorted PBMCs, taken 0.5 years before starting antiretroviral therapy. This chain connects TRBV7-9 to TRBJ2-1; D may match TRBD1 or TRBD2 (5 bases each). The CDR3 coding sequence is TGTGCCAGCAGCTTAGGTACGGGACCTAGGGAGCAGTTCTTC. Amino acids: CASSLGTGPREQFF.